A single sample gave rise to the 17 T cell receptor beta chains below, sequenced in a study of cytomegalovirus exposure and HLA in healthy donors. With 60 Vbeta and 13 Jbeta primers, the PCR was carried out. The assay was immunoSEQ multiplex PCR, and TCRdb's table has in-frame clones only and misses some. In the table there are 85,000 to 130,000 clones, over 60% of which are singletons. Sequencing was performed on PBMCs. The origin of the receptors is a man aged 55 to 70 in good health and CMV-seropositive.

This clone was seen once. The chain recombines TRBV7-9 with TRBJ2-7; 8 nucleotides agree with TRBD1. After removal of 5 bases from V and 2 bases from J, the junction contained 8 bases not matched to a gene. Per the germline V gene, CDR1 is SEHNR and CDR2 is FQNEAQ (reference sequence). This CDR3 spans 15 amino acids. The CDR3: CASSKLGQGTYEQYF. In DNA, the CDR3 is TGTGCCAGCAGCAAGCTCGGACAGGGAACCTACGAGCAGTACTTC.

The chain employs TRBV28 and TRBJ2-5; a weak D match, TRBD1 (7 bases). The J call may be incorrect, as the DNA end agrees better with TRBJ2-7. This CDR3 spans 14 amino acids. The V gene's germline CDR1 is MDHEN and CDR2 SYDVKM. For the CDR3, the DNA is TGTGCCAGCAGCACCGCGGGACAGAACTACGAGCAGTACTTC. Amino acid sequence: CASSTAGQNYEQYF.

The table lists this clone with a count of one. J is TRBJ2-7 and V is TRBV5-1, with 9 bases matching TRBD1. Germline CDR1 and CDR2: SGHRS and YFSETQ. The CDR3 extends over 14 amino acids. Unmatched junction bases numbered 7, after V lost 4 bases and J lost 5 bases. The CDR3 is CASSRGTGTHEQYF. DNA for the CDR3: TGCGCCAGCAGCCGCGGGACAGGGACCCACGAGCAGTACTTC.

The V and J genes are TRBV5-1 and TRBJ2-1; TRBD2 matches at 10 bases. There are 15 residues in the CDR3. Germline assignment: CDR1 SGHRS and CDR2 YFSETQ. Trimming at V came to 4 bases and at J to 3 bases, leaving 4 bases not matched to a gene. CDR3: CASSLLAGGYNEQFF. CDR3 DNA sequence: TGCGCCAGCAGCCTGTTAGCGGGGGGCTACAATGAGCAGTTCTTC.

The V call is TRBV5-6, the J call TRBJ2-7, with D unclear. Germline assignment: CDR1 SGHDT and CDR2 YYEEEE. The CDR3 is 14 residues long. The germline V and J ends were trimmed by 5 bases and 1 base, with 13 bases remaining between them. The CDR3 loop is CASSHPGSSYEQYF. For the CDR3, the DNA is TGTGCCAGCAGTCATCCGGGTAGTTCCTACGAGCAGTACTTC.

The J gene is TRBJ2-1, the V gene TRBV1; TRBD2, the table's D call, was not compared with the DNA. TRBV1 is designated a pseudogene. The length of the CDR3 is 17 residues. The chain's CDR3 is CTSSLPRLAGYINEQFF. For the CDR3, the DNA is TGCACCAGCAGCCTCCCGAGACTAGCGGGGTACATAAATGAGCAGTTCTTC.

The chain is built from TRBV10-3 and TRBJ2-7, with TRBD1 identical over 7 bases. The CDR3 contains 12 residues. From germline, CDR1 is ENHRY and CDR2 SYGVKD. V lost 8 bases and J lost 2; bases outside the gene matches: 3. The CDR3 loop reads CAIGGQTYEQYF. CDR3 coding DNA: TGTGCCATCGGGGGACAGACCTACGAGCAGTACTTC.

The genes are TRBV30 and TRBJ1-4; D may be TRBD1 (5 bases). Germline loops: CDR1 GTSNPN, CDR2 SVGIG (reference sequence). The CDR3 spans 13 residues. Trimming removed 2 bases at V and 3 bases at J, with 7 bases between. The CDR3 sequence: CAWSQGSNEKLFF. The CDR3 DNA sequence: TGTGCCTGGAGTCAGGGTTCTAATGAAAAACTGTTTTTT.

V gene TRBV4-1 combines with J gene TRBJ2-5; the match to TRBD2 covers 7 bases. The CDR3 spans 13 residues. V lost 8 bases to trimming and J lost 1 base; unmatched junction nucleotides: 4. Looked up from germline, CDR1 is MGHRA and CDR2 is YSYEKL. CDR3: CASSAGTQETQYF. The DNA of the CDR3 is TGCGCCAGCTCAGCGGGAACCCAAGAGACCCAGTACTTC.

This sequence joins TRBV10-1 and TRBJ2-2; D not certain. Germline CDR1 and CDR2: WNHNN and SYGVQD (reference sequence). The length of the CDR3 is 15 residues. The V end lost 1 base, the J end lost 2 bases, and 8 bases lay between the germline ends. CDR3 sequence: CASSEWPTNTGELFF. In DNA, the CDR3 is TGCGCCAGCAGTGAGTGGCCGACAAACACCGGGGAGCTGTTTTTT.

The chain recombines TRBV10-2 with TRBJ2-1, with D perhaps matching TRBD1 (5 bases). Trimming took off 7 bases at V and 0 bases at J, with 19 bases between the two ends. The CDR3 loop spans 17 amino acids. From germline, CDR1 is WSHSY and CDR2 SAAADI. The CDR3 nucleotides read TGCGCCAGCACCAAAAAATCCACAGGAAACTCCTACAATGAGCAGTTCTTC. It codes for CASTKKSTGNSYNEQFF.

This clone was found a few times. DNA of the CDR3: TGCGCCAGCACGGACAGGGGGATCTCAGGCAAAAACATTCAGTACTTC. This encodes CASTDRGISGKNIQYF. The rearrangement links TRBV5-1 to TRBJ2-4, with 10 nucleotides matching TRBD1. The V gene's germline CDR1 is SGHRS and CDR2 YFSETQ. The CDR3 totals 16 residues. Trimming removed 6 bases from V and 3 bases from J; junction bases left unmatched: 9. The variable domain in full, completed from reference TRBV5-1 and TRBJ2-4, reads KAGVTQTPRYLIKTRGQQVTLSCSPISGHRSVSWYQQTPGQGLQFLFEYFSETQRNKGNFPGRFSGRQFSNSRSEMNVSTLELGDSALYLCASTDRGISGKNIQYFGAGTRLSVL.

The chain combines TRBV11-3 with TRBJ2-7, with D maybe TRBD1 (5 bases). The germline gives CDR1 SGHNT, CDR2 YENEEA. The CDR3 is 14 residues long. Trimming removed 0 bases from V and 5 bases from J, with 11 bases in between. In DNA form, the CDR3 reads TGTGCCAGCAGCTTAGAGGCAGGGTCCCACGAGCAGTACTTC. It is translated as CASSLEAGSHEQYF.

The J gene is TRBJ2-7, the V gene TRBV4-2, with TRBD2 matching over 9 bases. This CDR3 is built from 16 residues. V gave up 0 bases and J gave up 4 bases; unmatched junction bases: 7. CDR1 and CDR2 from the germline V gene are LGHNA and YNFKEQ. The CDR3 DNA is TGTGCCAGCAGCCAAGATTTAAGCGGGGGGTTATACGAGCAGTACTTC. It specifies CASSQDLSGGLYEQYF.

This chain connects TRBV6-6 to TRBJ2-5; D is ambiguous. Trimming removed 4 bases from V and 0 bases from J, with 9 bases in between. Germline assignment: CDR1 MNHNY and CDR2 SVGAGI (reference sequence). The CDR3 contains 14 residues. This chain's CDR3 is CASSSPTNQETQYF. The CDR3 coding sequence is TGTGCCAGCAGTTCCCCGACAAACCAAGAGACCCAGTACTTC.

The gene calls are TRBV10-2 and TRBJ1-4, with D maybe TRBD1 (6 bases). This CDR3 spans 14 amino acids. The V and J ends lost 2 bases and 8 bases respectively, with 12 bases between them. CDR1 is WSHSY, CDR2 SAAADI, per germline. CDR3 sequence reads: CASSEGQRREKLFF. Written as DNA, the CDR3 is TGCGCCAGCAGTGAGGGACAGCGGAGGGAAAAACTGTTTTTT.

The gene calls are TRBV19 and TRBJ2-5; TRBD1 aligns across 7 bases. Germline V gene lookup returns CDR1 LNHDA and CDR2 SQIVND (reference sequence). The ends lost 1 base at V and 4 bases at J; junction bases unmatched: 9. CDR3 length equals 16 residues. The CDR3 nucleotides are TGTGCCAGTAGTATAGGGCCCGGGACAGCCCGAGAGACCCAGTACTTC. Its translation is CASSIGPGTARETQYF.